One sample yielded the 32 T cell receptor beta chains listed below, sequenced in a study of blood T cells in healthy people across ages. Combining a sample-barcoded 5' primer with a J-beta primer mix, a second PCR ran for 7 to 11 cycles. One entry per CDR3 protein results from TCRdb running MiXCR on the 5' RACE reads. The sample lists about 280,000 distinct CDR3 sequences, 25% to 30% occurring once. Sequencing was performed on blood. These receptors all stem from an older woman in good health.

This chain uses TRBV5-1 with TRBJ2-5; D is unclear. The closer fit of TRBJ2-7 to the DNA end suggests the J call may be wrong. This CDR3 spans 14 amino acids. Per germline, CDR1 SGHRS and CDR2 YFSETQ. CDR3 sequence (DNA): TGCGCCAGCAGCTTCGAGACTGCAGCCTACGAGCAGTACTTC. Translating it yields CASSFETAAYEQYF.

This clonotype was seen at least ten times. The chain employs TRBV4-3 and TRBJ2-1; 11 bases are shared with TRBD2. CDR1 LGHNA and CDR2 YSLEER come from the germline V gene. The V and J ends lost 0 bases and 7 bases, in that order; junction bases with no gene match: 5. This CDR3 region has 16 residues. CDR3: CASSQELAGGNNEQFF. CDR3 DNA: TGCGCCAGCAGCCAAGAGCTAGCGGGAGGTAATAATGAGCAGTTCTTC.

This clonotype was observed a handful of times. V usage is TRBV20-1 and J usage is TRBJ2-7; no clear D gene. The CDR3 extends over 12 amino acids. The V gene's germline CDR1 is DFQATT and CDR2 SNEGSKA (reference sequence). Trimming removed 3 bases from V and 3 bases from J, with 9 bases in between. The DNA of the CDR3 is TGCAGTGCTAGCCCTCTCGACTACGAGCAGTACTTC. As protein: CSASPLDYEQYF.

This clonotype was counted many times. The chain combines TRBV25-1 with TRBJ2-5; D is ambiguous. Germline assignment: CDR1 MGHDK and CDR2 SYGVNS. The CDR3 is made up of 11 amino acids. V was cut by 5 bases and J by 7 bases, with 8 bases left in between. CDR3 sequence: CASSLLGTQYF. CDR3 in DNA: TGTGCCAGCAGTCTGTTGGGGACCCAGTACTTC.

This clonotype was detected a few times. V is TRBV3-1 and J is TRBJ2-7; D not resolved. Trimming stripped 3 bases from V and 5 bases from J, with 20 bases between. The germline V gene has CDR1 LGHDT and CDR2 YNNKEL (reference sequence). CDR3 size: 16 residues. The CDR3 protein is CASSQFVVLTEDEQYF. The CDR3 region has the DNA TGTGCCAGCAGCCAGTTTGTGGTGCTCACAGAGGACGAGCAGTACTTC.

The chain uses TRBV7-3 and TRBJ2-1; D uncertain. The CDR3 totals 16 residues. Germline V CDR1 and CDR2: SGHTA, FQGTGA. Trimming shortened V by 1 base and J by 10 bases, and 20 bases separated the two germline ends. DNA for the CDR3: TGTGCCAGCAGCTTAATGGCCCTCCGCGCCTCGGAGGAGCAGTTCTTC. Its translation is CASSLMALRASEEQFF.

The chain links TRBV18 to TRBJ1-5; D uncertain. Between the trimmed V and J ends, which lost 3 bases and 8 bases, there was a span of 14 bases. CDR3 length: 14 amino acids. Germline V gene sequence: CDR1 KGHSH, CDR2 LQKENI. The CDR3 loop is CASSPDRVPKPQHF. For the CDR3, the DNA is TGTGCCAGCTCACCTGATCGGGTCCCTAAGCCCCAGCATTTT. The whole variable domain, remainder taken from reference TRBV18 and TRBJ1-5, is NAGVMQNPRHLVRRRGQEARLRCSPMKGHSHVYWYRQLPEEGLKFMVYLQKENIIDESGMPKERFSAEFPKEGPSILRIQQVVRGDSAAYFCASSPDRVPKPQHFGDGTRLSIL.

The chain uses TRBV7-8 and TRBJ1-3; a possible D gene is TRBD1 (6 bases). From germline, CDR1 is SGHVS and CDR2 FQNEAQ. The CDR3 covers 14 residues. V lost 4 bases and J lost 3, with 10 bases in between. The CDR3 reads CASSSGTYGNTIYF. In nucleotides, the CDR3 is TGTGCCAGCAGCTCGGGGACATATGGAAACACCATATATTTT.

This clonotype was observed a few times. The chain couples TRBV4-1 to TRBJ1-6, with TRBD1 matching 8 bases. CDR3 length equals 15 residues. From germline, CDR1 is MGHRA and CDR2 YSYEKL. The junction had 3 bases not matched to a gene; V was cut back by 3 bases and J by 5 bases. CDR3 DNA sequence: TGCGCCAGCAGCCAGACAGGGGTAAATAATTCACCCCTCCACTTT. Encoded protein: CASSQTGVNNSPLHF.

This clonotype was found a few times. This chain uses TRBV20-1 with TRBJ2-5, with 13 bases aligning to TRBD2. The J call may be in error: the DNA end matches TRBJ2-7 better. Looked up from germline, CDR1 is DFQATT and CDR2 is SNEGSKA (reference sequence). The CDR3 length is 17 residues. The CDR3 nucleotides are TGCAGTGCTAGAACACTAGCGGGAGGGCCTAGAAGGAACGAGCAGTACTTC. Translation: CSARTLAGGPRRNEQYF.

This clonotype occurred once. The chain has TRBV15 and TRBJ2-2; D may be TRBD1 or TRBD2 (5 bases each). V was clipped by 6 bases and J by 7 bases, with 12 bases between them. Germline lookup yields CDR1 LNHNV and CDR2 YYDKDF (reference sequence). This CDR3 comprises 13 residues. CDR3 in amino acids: CATRPGTLGELFF. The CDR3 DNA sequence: TGTGCCACCAGACCCGGGACCCTCGGGGAGCTGTTTTTT.

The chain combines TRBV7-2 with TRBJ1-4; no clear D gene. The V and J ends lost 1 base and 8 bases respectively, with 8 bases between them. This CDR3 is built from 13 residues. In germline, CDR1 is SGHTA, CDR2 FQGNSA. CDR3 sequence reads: CASSLVGEEKLFF. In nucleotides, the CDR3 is TGTGCCAGCAGCTTAGTGGGAGAGGAAAAACTGTTTTTT.

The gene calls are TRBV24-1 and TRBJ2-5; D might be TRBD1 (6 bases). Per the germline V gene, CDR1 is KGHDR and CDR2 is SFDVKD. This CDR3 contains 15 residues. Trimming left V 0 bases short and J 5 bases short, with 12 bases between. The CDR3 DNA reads TGTGCCACCAGTGATTTGGAGGCAGGGGATGAGACCCAGTACTTC. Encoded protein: CATSDLEAGDETQYF.

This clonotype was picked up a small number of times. This chain's CDR3 is CASSQVTTGKNTEAFF. CDR3 in DNA: TGTGCCAGCAGTCAGGTCACAACAGGGAAGAACACTGAAGCTTTCTTT. The V gene is TRBV6-2 or TRBV6-3, the J gene TRBJ1-1; D might be TRBD1 (6 bases). V lost 5 bases and J lost 1, with 17 bases in between. CDR1 is MNHEY, CDR2 SVGEGT, per germline. CDR3 size: 16 residues.

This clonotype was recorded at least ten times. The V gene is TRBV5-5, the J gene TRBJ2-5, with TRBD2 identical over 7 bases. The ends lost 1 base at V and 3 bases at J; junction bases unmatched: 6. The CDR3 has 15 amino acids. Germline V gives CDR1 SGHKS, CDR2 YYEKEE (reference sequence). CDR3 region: CASSLSASGEETQYF. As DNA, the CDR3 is TGTGCCAGCAGCTTGTCGGCTAGCGGAGAAGAGACCCAGTACTTC.

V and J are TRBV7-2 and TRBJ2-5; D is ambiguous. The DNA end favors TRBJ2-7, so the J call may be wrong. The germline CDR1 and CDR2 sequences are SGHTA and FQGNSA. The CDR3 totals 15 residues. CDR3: CASSVAGQLSYEQYF. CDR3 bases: TGTGCCAGCAGCGTTGCTGGGCAACTCTCCTACGAGCAGTACTTC.

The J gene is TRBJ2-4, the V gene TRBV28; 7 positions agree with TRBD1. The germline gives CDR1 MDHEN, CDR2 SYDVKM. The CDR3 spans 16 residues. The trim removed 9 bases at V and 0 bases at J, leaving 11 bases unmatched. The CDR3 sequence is CASTGAGILAKNIQYF. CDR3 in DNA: TGTGCCAGTACAGGGGCAGGGATTCTAGCCAAAAACATTCAGTACTTC.

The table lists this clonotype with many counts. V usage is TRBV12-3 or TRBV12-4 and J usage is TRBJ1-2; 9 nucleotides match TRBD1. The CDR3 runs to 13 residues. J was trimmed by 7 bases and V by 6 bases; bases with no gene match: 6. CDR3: CASSRDRVGGYTF. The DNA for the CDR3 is TGTGCCAGCAGCCGGGACAGGGTGGGTGGCTACACCTTC.

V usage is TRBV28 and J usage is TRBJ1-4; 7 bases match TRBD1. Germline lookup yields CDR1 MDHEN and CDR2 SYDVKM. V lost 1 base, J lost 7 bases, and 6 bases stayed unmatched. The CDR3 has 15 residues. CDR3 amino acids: CASSLSTGWREKLFF. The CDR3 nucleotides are TGTGCCAGCAGTTTATCGACAGGGTGGCGTGAAAAACTGTTTTTT.

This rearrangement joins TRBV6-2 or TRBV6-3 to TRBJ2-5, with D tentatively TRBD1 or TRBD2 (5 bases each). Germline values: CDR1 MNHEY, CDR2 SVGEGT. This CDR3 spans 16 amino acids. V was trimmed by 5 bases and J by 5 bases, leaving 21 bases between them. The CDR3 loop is CASSRPPLGTDETQYF. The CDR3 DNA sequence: TGTGCCAGCAGTCGACCCCCTCTGGGGACCGATGAGACCCAGTACTTC.

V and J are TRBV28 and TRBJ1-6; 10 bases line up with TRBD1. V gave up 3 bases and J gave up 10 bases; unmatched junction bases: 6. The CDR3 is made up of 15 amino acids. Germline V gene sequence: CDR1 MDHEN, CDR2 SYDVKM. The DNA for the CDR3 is TGTGCCAGCAGTTTGGTGGGGACAGGGGTGTCACCCCTCCACTTT. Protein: CASSLVGTGVSPLHF. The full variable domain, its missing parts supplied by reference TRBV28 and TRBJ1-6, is DVKVTQSSRYLVKRTGEKVFLECVQDMDHENMFWYRQDPGLGLRLIYFSYDVKMKEKGDIPEGYSVSREKKERFSLILESASTNQTSMYLCASSLVGTGVSPLHFGNGTRLTVT.

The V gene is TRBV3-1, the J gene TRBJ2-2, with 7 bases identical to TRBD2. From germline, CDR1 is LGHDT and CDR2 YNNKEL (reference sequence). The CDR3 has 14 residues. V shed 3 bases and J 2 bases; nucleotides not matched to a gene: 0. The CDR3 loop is CASSQGLNTGELFF. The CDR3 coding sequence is TGTGCCAGCAGCCAGGGACTAAACACCGGGGAGCTGTTTTTT. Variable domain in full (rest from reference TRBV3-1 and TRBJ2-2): DTAVSQTPKYLVTQMGNDKSIKCEQNLGHDTMYWYKQDSKKFLKIMFSYNNKELIINETVPNRFSPKSPDKAHLNLHINSLELGDSAVYFCASSQGLNTGELFFGEGSRLTVL.

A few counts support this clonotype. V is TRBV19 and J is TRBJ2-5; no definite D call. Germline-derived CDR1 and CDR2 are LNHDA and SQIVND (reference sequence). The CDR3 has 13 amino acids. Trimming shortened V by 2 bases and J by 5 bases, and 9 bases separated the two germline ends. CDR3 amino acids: CASSISVGETQYF. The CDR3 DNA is TGTGCCAGTAGTATAAGTGTGGGGGAGACCCAGTACTTC.

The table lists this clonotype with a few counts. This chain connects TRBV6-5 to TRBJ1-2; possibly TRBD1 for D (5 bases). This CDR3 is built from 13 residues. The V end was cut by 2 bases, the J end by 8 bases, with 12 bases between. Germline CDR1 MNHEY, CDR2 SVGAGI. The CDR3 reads CASSYQGFVGYTF. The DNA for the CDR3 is TGTGCCAGCAGTTACCAGGGATTCGTCGGCTACACCTTC.

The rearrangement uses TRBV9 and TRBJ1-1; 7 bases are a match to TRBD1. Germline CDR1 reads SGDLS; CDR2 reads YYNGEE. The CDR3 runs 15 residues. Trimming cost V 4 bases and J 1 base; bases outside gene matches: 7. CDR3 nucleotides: TGTGCCAGCAGCTACCGGGACAGTGAGAACACTGAAGCTTTCTTT. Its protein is CASSYRDSENTEAFF.

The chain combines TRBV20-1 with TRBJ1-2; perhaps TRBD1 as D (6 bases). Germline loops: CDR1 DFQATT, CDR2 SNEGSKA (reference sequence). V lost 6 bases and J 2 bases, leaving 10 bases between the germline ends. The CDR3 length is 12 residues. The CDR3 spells CSASGGNYGYTF. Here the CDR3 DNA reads TGCAGTGCCTCCGGGGGCAACTATGGCTACACCTTC.

The CDR3 nucleotides read TGCAGCGTTAACAGGGGACCCTACGAGCAGTACTTC. It specifies CSVNRGPYEQYF. The rearrangement uses TRBV29-1 and TRBJ2-5, with 7 bases matching TRBD1. The last part of the DNA fits TRBJ2-7 better; the J call may be wrong. The CDR3 totals 12 residues. Germline CDR1 and CDR2: SQVTM and ANQGSEA.

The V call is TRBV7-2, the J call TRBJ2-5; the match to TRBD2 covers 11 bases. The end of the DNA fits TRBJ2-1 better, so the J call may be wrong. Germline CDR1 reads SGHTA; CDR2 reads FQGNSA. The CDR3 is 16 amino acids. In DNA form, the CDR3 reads TGTGCCAGCAGCTTAGAGGGTACTAGCGGGAGCCATGAGCAGTTCTTC. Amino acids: CASSLEGTSGSHEQFF.

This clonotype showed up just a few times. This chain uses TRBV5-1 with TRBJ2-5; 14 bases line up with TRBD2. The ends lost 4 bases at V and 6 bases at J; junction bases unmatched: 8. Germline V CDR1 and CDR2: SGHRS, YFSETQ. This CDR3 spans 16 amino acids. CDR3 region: CASSQGTSGSQKTQYF. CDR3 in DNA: TGCGCCAGCAGCCAAGGGACTAGCGGGAGTCAGAAGACCCAGTACTTC.

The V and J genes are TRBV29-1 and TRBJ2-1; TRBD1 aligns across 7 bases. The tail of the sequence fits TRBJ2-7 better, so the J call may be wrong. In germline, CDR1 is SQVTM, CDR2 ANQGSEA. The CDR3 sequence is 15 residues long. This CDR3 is CSVEDSGRGSYEQYF. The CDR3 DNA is TGCAGCGTTGAAGACTCAGGCAGGGGGTCCTACGAGCAGTACTTC.

The CDR3 DNA sequence: TGTGCCAGCAGCCAAGGAGGGTTCCGTTCACCCCTCCACTTT. Translation gives CASSQGGFRSPLHF. The V gene is TRBV3-1, the J gene TRBJ1-6; D ambiguous. CDR1 is LGHDT and CDR2 is YNNKEL in the germline V gene (reference sequence). V was pared by 1 base and J by 9 bases, with 10 bases between. This CDR3 contains 14 residues.

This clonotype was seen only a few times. The CDR3 here is CSVVLPGTRSEQYF. CDR3 coding DNA: TGCAGCGTCGTACTTCCGGGAACCCGTAGTGAGCAGTACTTC. The gene calls are TRBV29-1 and TRBJ2-7, with D perhaps TRBD2 (5 bases). Trimming removed 6 bases from V and 7 bases from J, with 22 bases in between. The CDR3 loop spans 14 amino acids. The germline gives CDR1 SQVTM, CDR2 ANQGSEA.